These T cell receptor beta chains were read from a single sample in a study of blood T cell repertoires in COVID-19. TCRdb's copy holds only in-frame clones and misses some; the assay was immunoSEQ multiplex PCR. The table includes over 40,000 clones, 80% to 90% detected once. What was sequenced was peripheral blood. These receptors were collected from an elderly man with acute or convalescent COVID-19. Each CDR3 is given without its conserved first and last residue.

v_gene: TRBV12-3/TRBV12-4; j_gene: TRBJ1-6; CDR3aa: ATGTVNSPLH
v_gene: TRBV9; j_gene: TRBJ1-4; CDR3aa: ASSTREGATNEKLF
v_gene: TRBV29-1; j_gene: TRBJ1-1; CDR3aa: SVSEDTEAF
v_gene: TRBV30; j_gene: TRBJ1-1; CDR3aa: AWAREGPLSEAF
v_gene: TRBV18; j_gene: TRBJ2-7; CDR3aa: ASSPPQKGVDNEQY
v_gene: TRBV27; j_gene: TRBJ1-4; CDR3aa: ASKGGAWNEKLF
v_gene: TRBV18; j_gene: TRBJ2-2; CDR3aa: ASSPASGANTGELF
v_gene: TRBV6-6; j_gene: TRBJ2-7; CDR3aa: ASMYGLAGVYEQY
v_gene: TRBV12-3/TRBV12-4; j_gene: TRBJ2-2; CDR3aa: ASRTVTGELF
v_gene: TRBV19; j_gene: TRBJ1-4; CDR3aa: ASSFVGHSNEKLF
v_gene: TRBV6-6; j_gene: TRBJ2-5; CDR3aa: ASSFGTPKETQY
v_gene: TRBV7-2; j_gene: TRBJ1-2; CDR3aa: ASSFNPGANYGYT
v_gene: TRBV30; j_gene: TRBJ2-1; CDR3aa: AWKDWEEQF
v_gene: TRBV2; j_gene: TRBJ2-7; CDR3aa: ASSEALGTGKYEQY
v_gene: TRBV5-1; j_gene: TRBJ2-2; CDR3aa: ASSPREDTGELF
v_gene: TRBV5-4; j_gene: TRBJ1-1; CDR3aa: ASSLQGDGTEAF
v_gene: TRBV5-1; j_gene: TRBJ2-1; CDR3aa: ASMPGGGNEQF
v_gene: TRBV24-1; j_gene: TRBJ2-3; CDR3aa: ATSDSGGTDTQY
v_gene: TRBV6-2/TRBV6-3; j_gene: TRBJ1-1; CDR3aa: ASSYRRQTTEAF
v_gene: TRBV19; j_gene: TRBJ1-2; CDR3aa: ASSMGLGQSNYGYT
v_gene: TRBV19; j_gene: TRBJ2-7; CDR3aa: ASRKAGGPYEQY
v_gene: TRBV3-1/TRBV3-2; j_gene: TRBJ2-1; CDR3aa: ASSLRTSGANEQF
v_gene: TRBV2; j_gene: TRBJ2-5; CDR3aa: ASRHTTGGKETQY
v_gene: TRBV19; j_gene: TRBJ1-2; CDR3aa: ASGFYGYT